The 13 T cell receptor beta chains below come from one sample, sequenced in a study of regulatory T cells in long-lasting Graves disease. TCR beta libraries were built with iRepertoire HTBI primers and Arm-PCR of CDR3 regions. TCRdb reprocessed the multiplex PCR reads with MiXCR, giving one entry per CDR3 protein. The repertoire consists of 440,000 or so distinct CDR3 sequences, with under 15% occurring once and the leading ten covering roughly a sixth. Time point noted: newly diagnosed GD, antithyroid drugs for less than 3 months. Making the TCR library involved RNA that had been extracted from PBMCs. The sample was also linked to a second study, of T cells in Graves' hyperthyroidism and ophthalmopathy.

The sequenced sample was peripheral blood mononuclear cells (PBMCs), obtained at new diagnosis, from a patient treated with antithyroid drugs. All receptors come from a woman in her twenties or thirties with Graves disease.

This clonotype was recorded many times. Here the CDR3 DNA reads TGTGCCAGCAGGAGGGGGCACCCACAACTGAACACTGAAGCTTTCTTT. This encodes CASRRGHPQLNTEAFF. The chain combines TRBV6-2 or TRBV6-3 with TRBJ1-1; 7 positions agree with TRBD1. Germline CDR1 is MNHEY and CDR2 is SVGEGT. The CDR3 is 16 residues long. V lost 6 bases and J lost 0; bases outside the gene matches: 10.

At least ten counts were recorded for this clonotype. V is TRBV2 and J is TRBJ1-6, with D possibly being TRBD1 (5 bases). The CDR3 has 16 residues. Per germline, CDR1 SNHLY and CDR2 FYNNEI. The germline V and J ends were trimmed by 3 bases and 6 bases, with 15 bases remaining between them. This CDR3 reads CASSEPSGLSNSPLHF. For the CDR3, the DNA is TGTGCCAGCAGTGAGCCCTCGGGACTGAGTAATTCACCCCTCCACTTT. The full variable domain, in which reference TRBV2 and TRBJ1-6 provide the parts outside the CDR3, is EPEVTQTPSHQVTQMGQEVILRCVPISNHLYFYWYRQILGQKVEFLVSFYNNEISEKSEIFDDQFSVERPDGSNFTLKIRSTKLEDSAMYFCASSEPSGLSNSPLHFGNGTRLTVT.

The table lists this clonotype with many counts. V gene TRBV12-3 or TRBV12-4 combines with J gene TRBJ2-7, with D tentatively TRBD1 (5 bases). The CDR3 length is 12 residues. V lost 5 bases and J lost 8, with 13 bases in between. The CDR3, as DNA: TGTGCCAGCAGTACCGACGGACAACAGCAGTACTTC. Translated, it gives CASSTDGQQQYF.

The table lists this clonotype with many counts. This chain uses TRBV5-1 with TRBJ2-1; 15 bases are a match to TRBD2. CDR3 length: 15 residues. Per the germline V gene, CDR1 is SGHRS and CDR2 is YFSETQ. V lost 7 bases and J lost 9; bases outside the gene matches: 8. The CDR3 DNA sequence: TGCGCCAGCGGCCTGGGACTAGCGGGAGGTAGTGAGCAGTTCTTC. It yields the protein CASGLGLAGGSEQFF.

This clonotype was found a few times. The V and J genes are TRBV20-1 and TRBJ1-1, with TRBD1 matching over 7 bases. The V gene end was trimmed by 3 bases and the J gene end by 0 bases; junction bases not matched to a gene: 13. CDR3 length: 17 amino acids. Germline V gene data show CDR1 as DFQATT and CDR2 as SNEGSKA (reference sequence). CDR3 amino acids: CSASGIDRVFMNTEAFF. DNA of the CDR3: TGCAGTGCTAGTGGCATCGACAGGGTGTTCATGAACACTGAAGCTTTCTTT.

This clonotype has only a few counts. The chain carries TRBV20-1 and TRBJ1-1; D remains unclear. The CDR3 runs to 13 residues. The germline V gene encodes CDR1 DFQATT and CDR2 SNEGSKA (reference sequence). Trimming shortened V by 4 bases and J by 1 base, and 10 bases separated the two germline ends. The CDR3 DNA reads TGCAGTGCTATTGACGAGTCGAACACTGAAGCTTTCTTT. It encodes CSAIDESNTEAFF.

The table lists this clonotype with many counts. V gene TRBV2 combines with J gene TRBJ1-3; tentatively, D is TRBD1 (5 bases). Trimming cost V 3 bases and J 2 bases, with 14 bases left between them. Germline V gene data show CDR1 as SNHLY and CDR2 as FYNNEI. There are 16 residues in the CDR3. CDR3 in amino acids: CASSDTGRGTGNTIYF. The CDR3 region has the DNA TGTGCCAGCAGTGACACCGGGAGGGGTACTGGAAACACCATATATTTT.

This clonotype has a count of ten or more. CDR3 loop: CASRPSRGRTESTDTQYF. CDR3 nucleotides: TGTGCCAGCAGACCGTCTAGGGGTCGGACCGAAAGCACAGATACGCAGTATTTT. The V call is TRBV27, the J call TRBJ2-3; D might be TRBD1 (5 bases). Germline-derived CDR1 and CDR2 are MNHEY and SMNVEV (reference sequence). The V end was cut by 6 bases, the J end by 0 bases, with 22 bases between. This CDR3 region has 18 residues.

At least ten counts were recorded for this clonotype. The gene calls are TRBV11-2 and TRBJ2-5; D uncertain. CDR3 length equals 15 residues. In germline, CDR1 is SGHAT, CDR2 FQNNGV. V lost 0 bases and J 2 bases, leaving 10 bases between the germline ends. The CDR3 bases are TGTGCCAGCAGCTTAGATGGCCGGGTACAAGAGACCCAGTACTTC. It specifies CASSLDGRVQETQYF.

This clonotype was found many times. The rearrangement joins TRBV2 to TRBJ2-7; D is possibly TRBD2 (6 bases). The CDR3 contains 11 residues. Germline assignment: CDR1 SNHLY and CDR2 FYNNEI. V gave up 7 bases and J gave up 3 bases, with 7 bases separating them. CDR3 bases: TGTGCCAGCACGGGGGTCTACGAGCAGTACTTC. Translating it yields CASTGVYEQYF.

This clonotype showed up just a few times. This chain joins TRBV19 and TRBJ2-1; 8 nucleotides match TRBD2. Germline assignment: CDR1 LNHDA and CDR2 SQIVND (reference sequence). V was clipped by 5 bases and J by 8 bases; unmatched bases: 8. This CDR3 region has 14 residues. Here the CDR3 DNA reads TGTGCCAGTAGTGCTACGGGAGGGCCTCATGAGCAGTTCTTC. It is translated as CASSATGGPHEQFF.

This clonotype was counted only a few times. The rearrangement links TRBV6-2 or TRBV6-3 to TRBJ2-1, with D tentatively TRBD1 (6 bases). Germline loops: CDR1 MNHEY, CDR2 SVGEGT. V lost 5 bases, J lost 0 bases, and 17 bases lay in between. CDR3 length equals 17 residues. The CDR3 sequence is CASSTSGTINSYNEQFF. The CDR3 nucleotides read TGTGCCAGCAGTACCTCCGGGACAATCAACTCCTACAATGAGCAGTTCTTC.

This clonotype was counted only a few times. This chain joins TRBV6-1 and TRBJ2-2; possibly TRBD1 for D (5 bases). V was cut by 7 bases and J by 7 bases, with 13 bases left in between. Looked up from germline, CDR1 is MNHNS and CDR2 is SASEGT. CDR3 size: 13 residues. Written as DNA, the CDR3 is TGTGCCAGCACCCCAGGGATCGGCGGGGAGCTGTTTTTT. It yields the protein CASTPGIGGELFF.